The clone carrying this TCR beta chain was counted a few times. This sample is part of a study of blood T cells in healthy people across ages. Next came a second PCR, run for about 7 to 12 cycles, which used a sample-barcoded 5' primer along with a J-beta primer mix. TCRdb fed the 5' RACE reads into MiXCR, producing one record per CDR3 protein. The sample has over 1,500,000 distinct CDR3 sequences, approximately 40% seen once; the top ten hold around 23%. Sample: blood. The TCR was taken from a human donor in good health.

The CDR3 spells CSVRDSGEGYTF. Here the CDR3 DNA reads TGCAGCGTTCGCGACAGTGGGGAGGGCTACACCTTC. The rearrangement joins TRBV29-1 to TRBJ1-2; possibly TRBD1 for D (5 bases). The CDR3 sequence is 12 residues long. Trimming stripped 5 bases from V and 8 bases from J, with 15 bases between. Germline CDR1 SQVTM, CDR2 ANQGSEA.